These 8 T cell receptor beta chains share one sample of origin, sequenced in a study of blood T cells in healthy people across ages. Sample-barcoded 5' priming and a J-beta primer mix drove a second PCR of about 6 to 11 cycles. TCRdb used MiXCR to reprocess the 5' RACE reads, holding one entry per CDR3 protein. The sample includes some 1.1 million distinct CDR3 sequences, roughly two fifths of them seen just once. Sequencing was carried out using blood. The receptor set was obtained from a man between 18 and 35 years old in good health.

J is TRBJ1-1 and V is TRBV20-1; weak D call: TRBD1 (5 bases). The V and J ends lost 6 bases and 0 bases respectively, with 17 bases between them. The germline V gene encodes CDR1 DFQATT and CDR2 SNEGSKA (reference sequence). This CDR3 has 15 residues. CDR3 residues: CSASHSGTVNTEAFF. DNA for the CDR3: TGCAGTGCCTCCCATTCTGGGACGGTGAACACTGAAGCTTTCTTT.

This clonotype came up a few times. V gene TRBV14 combines with J gene TRBJ1-2; D unresolved. The CDR3 sequence is 13 residues long. Germline CDR1 and CDR2: SGHDN and FVKESK. V lost 2 bases to trimming and J lost 5 bases, with 9 bases between them. The CDR3 sequence: CASSQITTYGYTF. Here the CDR3 DNA reads TGTGCCAGCAGCCAAATCACGACTTATGGCTACACCTTC.

A word on this clonotype: This may arise from a read error, as a much more abundant clone is one base away. The V and J genes are TRBV12-3 or TRBV12-4 and TRBJ2-1, with a weak D call TRBD2 (6 bases). The CDR3 consists of 15 residues. The CDR3 protein is CAGSSKGYGGGEQFF. CDR3 bases: TGTGCCGGCAGCTCGAAGGGGTACGGGGGAGGTGAGCAGTTCTTC.

CDR3 loop: CASTSDTWTEAFF. CDR3 bases: TGTGCCAGCACCTCCGACACTTGGACTGAAGCTTTCTTT. The gene calls are TRBV6-1 and TRBJ1-1; D uncertain. The CDR3 covers 13 residues. Germline loops: CDR1 MNHNS, CDR2 SASEGT. V gave up 7 bases and J gave up 5 bases, with 14 bases separating them.

This clonotype came up a few times. The chain uses TRBV7-8 and TRBJ1-1; D not resolved. CDR1 SGHVS and CDR2 FQNEAQ come from the germline V gene. Trimming cost V 5 bases and J 4 bases, with 8 bases left between them. The CDR3 covers 12 residues. The CDR3 reads CASSLGPTEAFF. Here the CDR3 DNA reads TGTGCCAGCAGCCTAGGTCCCACTGAAGCTTTCTTT. The full variable domain, its missing parts supplied by reference TRBV7-8 and TRBJ1-1, is GAGVSQSPRYKVAKRGQDVALRCDPISGHVSLFWYQQALGQGPEFLTYFQNEAQLDKSGLPSDRFFAERPEGSVSTLKIQRTQQEDSAVYLCASSLGPTEAFFGQGTRLTVV.

The chain combines TRBV5-1 with TRBJ2-1, with a weak D call TRBD2 (5 bases). The V and J ends lost 0 bases and 5 bases respectively, with 9 bases between them. Germline V lookup: CDR1 SGHRS, CDR2 YFSETQ. The CDR3 is made up of 14 amino acids. The CDR3: CASSLEDGDNEQFF. Here the CDR3 DNA reads TGCGCCAGCAGCTTGGAGGACGGGGACAATGAGCAGTTCTTC.

The V and J genes are TRBV5-1 and TRBJ1-1; D uncertain. This CDR3 contains 15 residues. Per the germline V gene, CDR1 is SGHRS and CDR2 is YFSETQ. Trimming removed 4 bases at V and 2 bases at J, with 15 bases between. DNA of the CDR3: TGCGCCAGCAGCCAAGAGCCGCGGTTAAACACTGAAGCTTTCTTT. Its protein is CASSQEPRLNTEAFF.

The V call is TRBV3-1, the J call TRBJ2-3; TRBD2 is a possible D gene (5 bases). The CDR3 length is 15 residues. V was trimmed by 5 bases and J by 5 bases, leaving 17 bases between them. CDR1 is LGHDT and CDR2 is YNNKEL in the germline V gene (reference sequence). The CDR3 region has the DNA TGTGCCAGCAGCTGTACCGGGGATCCGGGAGATACGCAGTATTTT. Translation gives CASSCTGDPGDTQYF.